Each of the 3 T cell receptor beta chains below was sequenced from the same sample in a study of T cells in Graves' hyperthyroidism and ophthalmopathy (dated by TCRdb to the late 2010s). The library was built by means of multiplex PCR. TCRdb shows the sequencer as Illumina HiSeq 2000. Amplification of TCR beta CDR3 regions was carried out from RNA transcripts. A first-round RT-PCR of the TCR CDR3 used the HTBI primer set with the Qiagen OneStep RT-PCR kit. TCRdb ran its own pipeline on the public reads, namely fastp trimming at Q25 and MiXCR clone calling, and kept in-frame beta chains. Rows are combined by CDR3 protein, so each entry shows the most common genes and DNA. The sample profile shows around 600,000 distinct CDR3 sequences; 13% to 15% of them were found once. The top ten hold roughly 7.1% of the sample. The material sequenced was blood. These receptors all stem from a woman aged 18-35 years with Graves' ophthalmopathy.

In this sample, this clonotype turned up many times. The chain links TRBV30 to TRBJ2-4; D remains unclear. V lost 2 bases, J lost 8 bases, and 7 bases lay in between. Germline V CDR1 and CDR2: GTSNPN, SVGIG (reference sequence). The CDR3 totals 11 residues. The CDR3 bases are TGTGCCTGGAGTACCCAGGACATTCAGTACTTC. Translated, it gives CAWSTQDIQYF.

This clonotype was recorded at least ten times. The gene calls are TRBV6-5 and TRBJ2-7; 8 nucleotides align to TRBD1. Per the germline V gene, CDR1 is MNHEY and CDR2 is SVGAGI. With V trimmed by 2 bases and J by 2 bases, 5 bases remained unmatched. The CDR3 consists of 15 residues. CDR3 bases: TGTGCCAGCAGTTACGGTGGGACAGGAACCTACGAGCAGTACTTC. Amino acids: CASSYGGTGTYEQYF.

This clonotype has just a few counts. V usage is TRBV7-9 and J usage is TRBJ2-5, with unresolved D. The CDR3 spans 15 residues. CDR1 is SEHNR, CDR2 FQNEAQ, per germline (reference sequence). Trimming took 0 bases from V and 2 from J, leaving 10 bases between them. The CDR3 DNA follows: TGTGCCAGCAGCTTAGCGTGGGCCAAACAAGAGACCCAGTACTTC. This gives the protein CASSLAWAKQETQYF.